This entry features one TCR beta chain sequence. Antigen: not known. Only in-frame clones appear in the TCRdb table, and some are missing; sequencing was by immunoSEQ multiplex PCR. Seen here are 300,000 to 400,000 clones, roughly 91% observed once, and the top ten hold approximately 5%. The data belong to a study of Ad26.COV2.S vaccination and SARS-CoV-2 variants. Treatment denoted: roughly 19 received Ad26.COV2.S at low or high dose, single or two shots; a few received placebo; per-sample allocation not given. At day 63 after the first vaccine or placebo injection, samples were drawn. An adult donor aged 18-55 years was enrolled in Boston. Study-wide results and caveats: Measures of TCR breadth and depth may have fallen short of total T cell responses. Across vaccine and placebo recipients, the breadth of non-spike TCRs was similar. Recipients given vaccine exceeded placebo recipients in spike-specific TCR breadth.

The CDR3 totals 14 residues. V was pared by 6 bases and J by 1 base, with 4 bases of the junction left unmatched. In germline, CDR1 is SNHLY, CDR2 FYNNEI. This sequence joins TRBV2 and TRBJ2-3; 7 positions agree with TRBD2. Sequencing was performed on peripheral blood, taken in a trial of Ad26.COV2.S vaccine versus placebo. This TCR was recovered from a person aged 18-60 years who received the Ad26.COV2.S COVID-19 vaccine or a placebo. In DNA, the CDR3 is TGTGCCAGCAGGCCGGGACTACGCACAGATACGCAGTATTTT. Translated: CASRPGLRTDTQYF.